Listed below are T cell receptor beta chains from one sample, sequenced in a study of blood T cells in healthy people across ages. TCRdb analysed the 5' RACE reads with MiXCR anew, one entry per CDR3 protein. Altogether about 1.4 million distinct CDR3 sequences are present, almost 60% being singletons, with the ten largest covering over 6.5%. The specimen was blood. All receptors derive from a young man in good health. Both conserved end residues are part of each CDR3. The D gene is left open where the match is weak. The size entry is marked missing in some rows and otherwise reads once, few, many or a size class.

D gene | J gene | clone size | V gene | CDR3 DNA | CDR3 protein
TRBD1 | TRBJ1-6 | NA | TRBV7-9 | TGTGCCAGCAGCTTATTCACCAGGGGGAATTCACCCCTCCACTTT | CASSLFTRGNSPLHF
TRBD2 | TRBJ2-1 | NA | TRBV5-1 | TGCGCCAGCAGCTTGGAAATACTAGCGGGGGGATATGAGCAGTTCTTC | CASSLEILAGGYEQFF
TRBD1 | TRBJ2-5 | NA | TRBV20-1 | TGCAGTGTACCGGGACAGGGGCTAGGGGAGCAGTACTTC | CSVPGQGLGEQYF
NA | TRBJ1-1 | NA | TRBV6-6 | TGTGCCAGCAGTCTCAGGGACAAGCAAGCTTTCTTT | CASSLRDKQAFF
NA | TRBJ2-4 | NA | TRBV12-3/TRBV12-4 | TGTGCCAGCAGTTGGGCCGGGGACTCAGGCATTCAGTACTTC | CASSWAGDSGIQYF
NA | TRBJ1-6 | NA | TRBV3-1 | TGTGCCAGCAGCCAACCCCTCGGGACCGGGGATTCACCCCTCCACTTT | CASSQPLGTGDSPLHF
TRBD2 | TRBJ2-5 | NA | TRBV27 | TGTGCCAGCAGTCAGAGCCCGGGACTAGGGGAGACCCAGTACTTC | CASSQSPGLGETQYF
NA | TRBJ1-2 | few | TRBV5-1 | TGCGCCAGCAGCTTGTCGTTCCCAAATGGCTACACCTTC | CASSLSFPNGYTF
TRBD1 | TRBJ1-2 | NA | TRBV12-3/TRBV12-4 | TGTGCCAGCAGGGGGACAGGGTTTGGCTACACCTTC | CASRGTGFGYTF
NA | TRBJ2-7 | NA | TRBV28 | TGTGCCAGCAGCCTGGTCTGGAACGAGCAGTACTTC | CASSLVWNEQYF
TRBD2 | TRBJ2-7 | NA | TRBV5-6 | TGTGCCAGCAGCTTTATTCGGAAGGGACTAGCGATCCCCGGGTTCTCCTACGAGCAGTACTTC | CASSFIRKGLAIPGFSYEQYF
NA | TRBJ2-5 | NA | TRBV10-1 | TGCGCCAGCAGTGAGGGTACCCAAGAGACCCAGTACTTC | CASSEGTQETQYF
TRBD2 | TRBJ2-5 | NA | TRBV15 | TGTGCCACCAGCGGCACTAGCGGGATGTACCAAGAGACCCAGTACTTC | CATSGTSGMYQETQYF
NA | TRBJ2-7 | NA | TRBV2 | TGTGCCAGCAGAAAAGGTCCAGGGGCCAGCTACGAGCAGTACTTC | CASRKGPGASYEQYF
NA | TRBJ2-3 | once | TRBV21-1 | TGTGCCAGCAGCAAGGGGAGAGAAAGGGCAGGCACAGATACGCAGTATTTT | CASSKGRERAGTDTQYF
TRBD1 | TRBJ2-7 | NA | TRBV5-1 | TGCGCCAGCAGTTCAGCAGGGGGTGGCTCCTACGAGCAGTACTTC | CASSSAGGGSYEQYF
TRBD1 | TRBJ1-2 | NA | TRBV6-1 | TGTGCCAGCAGTGAAGGACAGGGGGCTTTTAATGGCTACACCTTC | CASSEGQGAFNGYTF
TRBD2 | TRBJ2-7 | NA | TRBV5-1 | TGCGCCAGCAGCGGAACTAGCGGGAACTTCTACAATGAGCAGTACTTC | CASSGTSGNFYNEQYF
NA | TRBJ1-5 | once | TRBV2 | TGTGCCAGCCATAATGGCAATCAGCCCCAGCATTTT | CASHNGNQPQHF
NA | TRBJ1-4 | NA | TRBV5-1 | TGCGCCAGCAGCTTGTCGGCAGGGGCCATTGCAACTAATGAAAAACTGTTTTTT | CASSLSAGAIATNEKLFF
NA | TRBJ1-1 | NA | TRBV27 | TGTGCCAGCAGTTTATACCAGGGAGGGAGCACTGAAGCTTTCTTT | CASSLYQGGSTEAFF
TRBD2 | TRBJ2-5 | NA | TRBV4-1 | TGCGCCAGCAGCCAAGGTACTAGCGGGACGGGCAATGAGCAGTACTTC | CASSQGTSGTGNEQYF
TRBD1 | TRBJ2-7 | NA | TRBV6-2/TRBV6-3 | TGTGCCAGCAGTACCCGGGACAGAACCTACGAGCAGTACTTC | CASSTRDRTYEQYF